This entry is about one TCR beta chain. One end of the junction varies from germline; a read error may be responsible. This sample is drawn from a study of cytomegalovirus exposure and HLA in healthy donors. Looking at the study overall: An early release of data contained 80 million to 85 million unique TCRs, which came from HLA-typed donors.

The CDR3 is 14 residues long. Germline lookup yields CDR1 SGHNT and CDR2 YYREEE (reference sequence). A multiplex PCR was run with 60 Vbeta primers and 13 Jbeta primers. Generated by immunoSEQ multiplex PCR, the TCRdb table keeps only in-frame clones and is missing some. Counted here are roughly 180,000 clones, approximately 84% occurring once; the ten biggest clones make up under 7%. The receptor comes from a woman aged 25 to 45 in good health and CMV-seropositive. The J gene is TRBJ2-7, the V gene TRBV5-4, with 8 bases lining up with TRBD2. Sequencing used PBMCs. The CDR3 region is CASSPGGPTDYKKF. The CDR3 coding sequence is TGTGCCAGCAGCCCGGGGGGGCCGACGGATTATAAAAAATTC.